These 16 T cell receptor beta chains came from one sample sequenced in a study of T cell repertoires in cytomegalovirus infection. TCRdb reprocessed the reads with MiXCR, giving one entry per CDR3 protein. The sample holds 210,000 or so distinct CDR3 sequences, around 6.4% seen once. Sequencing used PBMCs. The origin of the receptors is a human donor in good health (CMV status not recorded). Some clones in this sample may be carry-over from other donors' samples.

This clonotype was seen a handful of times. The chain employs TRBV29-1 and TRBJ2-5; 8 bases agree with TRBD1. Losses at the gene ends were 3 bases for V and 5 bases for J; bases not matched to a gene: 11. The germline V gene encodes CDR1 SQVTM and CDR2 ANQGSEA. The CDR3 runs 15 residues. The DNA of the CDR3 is TGCAGCGTTGAGACGGGGACAGGCAACTTGGAGACCCAGTACTTC. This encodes CSVETGTGNLETQYF.

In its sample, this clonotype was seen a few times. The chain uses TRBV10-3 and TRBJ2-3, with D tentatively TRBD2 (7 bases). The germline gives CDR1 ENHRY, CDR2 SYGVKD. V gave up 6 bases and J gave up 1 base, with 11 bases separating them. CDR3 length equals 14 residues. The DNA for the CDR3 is TGTGCCATCAGGGACAGCGGGGGCACAGATACGCAGTATTTT. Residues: CAIRDSGGTDTQYF.

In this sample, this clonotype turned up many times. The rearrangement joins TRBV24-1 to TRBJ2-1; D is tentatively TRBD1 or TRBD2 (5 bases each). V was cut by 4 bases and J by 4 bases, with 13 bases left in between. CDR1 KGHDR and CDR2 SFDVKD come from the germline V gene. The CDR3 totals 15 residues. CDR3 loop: CATSDDGAAYNEQFF. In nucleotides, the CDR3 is TGTGCCACCAGTGACGACGGGGCCGCTTACAATGAGCAGTTCTTC.

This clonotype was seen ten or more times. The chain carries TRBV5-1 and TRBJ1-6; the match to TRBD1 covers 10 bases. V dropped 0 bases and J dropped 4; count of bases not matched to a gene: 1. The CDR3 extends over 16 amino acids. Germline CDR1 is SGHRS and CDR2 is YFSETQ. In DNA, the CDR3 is TGCGCCAGCAGCTTGGGGGGACAGGGGTATAATTCACCCCTCCACTTT. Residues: CASSLGGQGYNSPLHF.

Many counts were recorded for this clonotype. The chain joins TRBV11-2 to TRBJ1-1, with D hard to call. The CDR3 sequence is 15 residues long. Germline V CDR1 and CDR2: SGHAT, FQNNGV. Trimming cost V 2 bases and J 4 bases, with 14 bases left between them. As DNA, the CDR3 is TGTGCCAGCAGCTTAATTGAGGGAAGTCGCACTGAAGCTTTCTTT. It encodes CASSLIEGSRTEAFF. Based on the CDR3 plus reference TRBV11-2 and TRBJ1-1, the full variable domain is EAGVAQSPRYKIIEKRQSVAFWCNPISGHATLYWYQQILGQGPKLLIQFQNNGVVDDSQLPKDRFSAERLKGVDSTLKIQPAKLEDSAVYLCASSLIEGSRTEAFFGQGTRLTVV.

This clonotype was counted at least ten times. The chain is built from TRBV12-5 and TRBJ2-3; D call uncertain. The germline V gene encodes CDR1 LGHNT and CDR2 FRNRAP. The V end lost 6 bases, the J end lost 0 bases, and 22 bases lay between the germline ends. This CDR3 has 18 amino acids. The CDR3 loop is CASGPLADGAVSTDTQYF. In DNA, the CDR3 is TGTGCTAGTGGACCGTTGGCGGACGGAGCCGTAAGCACAGATACGCAGTATTTT.

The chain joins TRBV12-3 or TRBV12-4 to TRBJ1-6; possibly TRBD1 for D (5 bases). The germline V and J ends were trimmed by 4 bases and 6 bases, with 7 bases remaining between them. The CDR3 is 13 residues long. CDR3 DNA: TGTGCCAGCAGTTGGGACCTTAATTCACCCCTCCACTTT. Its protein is CASSWDLNSPLHF.

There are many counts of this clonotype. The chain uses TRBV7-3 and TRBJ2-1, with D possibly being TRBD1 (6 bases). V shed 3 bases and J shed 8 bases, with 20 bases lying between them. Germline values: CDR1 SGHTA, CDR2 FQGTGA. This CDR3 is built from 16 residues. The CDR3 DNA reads TGTGCCAGCAGCTTGACCGGGGTACTGGGGGCCGATGAGCAGTTCTTC. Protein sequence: CASSLTGVLGADEQFF.

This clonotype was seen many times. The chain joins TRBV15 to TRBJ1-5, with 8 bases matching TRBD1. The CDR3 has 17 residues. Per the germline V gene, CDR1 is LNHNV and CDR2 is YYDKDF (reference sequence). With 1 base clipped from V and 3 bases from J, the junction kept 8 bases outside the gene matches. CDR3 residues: CATSRAGGRDLNQPQHF. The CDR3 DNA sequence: TGTGCCACCAGCAGAGCAGGGGGCAGGGACCTCAATCAGCCCCAGCATTTT.

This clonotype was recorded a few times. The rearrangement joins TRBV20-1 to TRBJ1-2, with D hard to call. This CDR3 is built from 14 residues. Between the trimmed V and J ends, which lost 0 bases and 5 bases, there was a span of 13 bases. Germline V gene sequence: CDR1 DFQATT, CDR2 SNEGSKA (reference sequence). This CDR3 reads CSAREQQLAYGYTF. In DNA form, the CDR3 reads TGCAGTGCTAGAGAACAGCAGCTAGCATATGGCTACACCTTC.

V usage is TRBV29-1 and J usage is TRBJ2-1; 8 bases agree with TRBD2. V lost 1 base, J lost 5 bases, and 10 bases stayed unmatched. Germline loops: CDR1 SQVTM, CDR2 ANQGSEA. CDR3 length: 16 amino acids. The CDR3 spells CSVEGTSLSPDNEQFF. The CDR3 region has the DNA TGCAGCGTTGAAGGGACTAGCCTTTCCCCGGACAATGAGCAGTTCTTC.

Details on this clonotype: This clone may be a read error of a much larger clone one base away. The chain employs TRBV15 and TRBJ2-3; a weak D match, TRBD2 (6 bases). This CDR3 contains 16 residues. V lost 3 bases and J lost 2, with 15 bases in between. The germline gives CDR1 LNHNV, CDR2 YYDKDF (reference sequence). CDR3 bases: TGTGCCACCAGCAGCGCGCAGCGGGTACCCACAGATACGCAGTATTTT. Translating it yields CATSSAQRVPTDTQYF. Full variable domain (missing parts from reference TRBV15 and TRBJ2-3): DAMVIQNPRYQVTQFGKPVTLSCSQTLNHNVMYWYQQKSSQAPKLLFHYYDKDFNNEADTPDNFQSRRPNTSFCFLDIRSPGLGDTAMYLCATSSAQRVPTDTQYFGPGTRLTVL.

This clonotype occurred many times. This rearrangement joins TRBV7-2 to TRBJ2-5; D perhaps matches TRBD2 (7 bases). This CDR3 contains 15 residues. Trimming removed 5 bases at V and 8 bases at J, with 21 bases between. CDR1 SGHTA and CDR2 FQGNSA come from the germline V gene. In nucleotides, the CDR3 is TGTGCCAGCAGCCACAATCAGGGGAGGGGTGTTACCCAGTACTTC. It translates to CASSHNQGRGVTQYF.

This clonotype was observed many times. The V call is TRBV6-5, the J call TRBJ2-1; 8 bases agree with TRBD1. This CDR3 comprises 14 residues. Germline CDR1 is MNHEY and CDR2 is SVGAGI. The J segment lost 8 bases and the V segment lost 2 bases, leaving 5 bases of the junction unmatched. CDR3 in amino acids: CASSYGQGGDEQFF. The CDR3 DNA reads TGTGCCAGCAGTTACGGACAGGGCGGCGATGAGCAGTTCTTC.

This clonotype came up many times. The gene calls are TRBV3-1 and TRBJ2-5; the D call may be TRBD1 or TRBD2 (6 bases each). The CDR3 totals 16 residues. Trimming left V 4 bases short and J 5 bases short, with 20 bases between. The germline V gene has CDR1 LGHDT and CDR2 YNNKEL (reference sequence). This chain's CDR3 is CASSLRGVRRGETQYF. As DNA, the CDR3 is TGTGCCAGCAGCCTCCGGGGAGTTCGGAGGGGGGAGACCCAGTACTTC.

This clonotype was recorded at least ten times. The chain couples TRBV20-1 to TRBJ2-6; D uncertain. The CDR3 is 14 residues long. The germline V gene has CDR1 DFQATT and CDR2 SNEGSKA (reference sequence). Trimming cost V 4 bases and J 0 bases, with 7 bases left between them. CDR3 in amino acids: CSATGFSGANVLTF. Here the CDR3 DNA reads TGCAGTGCTACCGGCTTCTCTGGGGCCAACGTCCTGACTTTC.